The present T cell receptor beta chain was sequenced within a study of cytomegalovirus exposure and HLA in healthy donors. Overall study context: The same platform as the 650 to 700 first-cohort repertoires was used for the 100 to 150 validation repertoires, a later analysis reported.

Whole-study findings and limits: Specific recognition of CMV antigens was confirmed in vitro for three chains (all CMV-associated). Cytomegalovirus association was assigned to 150 to 200 TCR beta chains.

Separate from the 666-subject first cohort was the approximately 120-subject validation cohort, to which the donors belonged. V shed 6 bases and J 7 bases; nucleotides not matched to a gene: 12. Germline lookup yields CDR1 SGHVS and CDR2 FQNEAQ. The length of the CDR3 is 14 residues. Worth noting for this clone: Antigen specificity is unknown.

TCRdb's table, derived via immunoSEQ multiplex PCR, lists solely in-frame clones and lacks some. Among tens of thousands of clones listed, approximately 90% were seen once. The sequence was collected from a man aged 18 to 29 in good health and CMV-seronegative. The chain combines TRBV7-8 with TRBJ2-7, with 7 bases lining up with TRBD1. The sequenced sample consisted of PBMCs. The CDR3: CASSTGQQSGEQYF. The CDR3 nucleotides are TGTGCCAGCAGTACGGGACAGCAATCGGGAGAGCAGTACTTC.